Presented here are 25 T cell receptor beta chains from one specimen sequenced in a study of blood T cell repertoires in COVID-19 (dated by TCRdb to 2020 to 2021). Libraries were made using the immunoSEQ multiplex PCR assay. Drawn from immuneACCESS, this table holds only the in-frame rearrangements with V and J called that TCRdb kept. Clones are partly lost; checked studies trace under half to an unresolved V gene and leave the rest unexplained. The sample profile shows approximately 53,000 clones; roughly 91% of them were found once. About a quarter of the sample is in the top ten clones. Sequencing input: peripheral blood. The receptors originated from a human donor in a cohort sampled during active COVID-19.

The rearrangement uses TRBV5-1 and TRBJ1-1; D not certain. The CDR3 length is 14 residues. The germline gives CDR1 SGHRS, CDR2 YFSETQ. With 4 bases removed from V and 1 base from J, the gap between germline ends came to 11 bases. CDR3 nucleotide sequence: TGCGCCAGCAGCCCCGAGGAGGAGAACACTGAAGCTTTCTTT. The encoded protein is CASSPEEENTEAFF. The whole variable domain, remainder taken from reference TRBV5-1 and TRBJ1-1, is KAGVTQTPRYLIKTRGQQVTLSCSPISGHRSVSWYQQTPGQGLQFLFEYFSETQRNKGNFPGRFSGRQFSNSRSEMNVSTLELGDSALYLCASSPEEENTEAFFGQGTRLTVV.

For the CDR3, the DNA is TGTGCCAGCAGCTTAACGCCCCCGGGGGTTAGCACAGATACGCAGTATTTT. Protein product: CASSLTPPGVSTDTQYF. The chain recombines TRBV7-3 with TRBJ2-3; D may be TRBD2 (6 bases). Germline V lookup: CDR1 SGHTA, CDR2 FQGTGA. Trimming shortened V by 0 bases and J by 0 bases, and 13 bases separated the two germline ends. The CDR3 totals 17 residues.

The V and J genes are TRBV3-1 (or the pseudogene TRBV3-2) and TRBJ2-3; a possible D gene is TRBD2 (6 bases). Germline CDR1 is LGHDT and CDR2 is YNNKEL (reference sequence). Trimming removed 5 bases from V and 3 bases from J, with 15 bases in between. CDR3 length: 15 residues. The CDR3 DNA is TGTGCCAGCAGCATAGGAGGGGCCCATACAGATACGCAGTATTTT. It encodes CASSIGGAHTDTQYF.

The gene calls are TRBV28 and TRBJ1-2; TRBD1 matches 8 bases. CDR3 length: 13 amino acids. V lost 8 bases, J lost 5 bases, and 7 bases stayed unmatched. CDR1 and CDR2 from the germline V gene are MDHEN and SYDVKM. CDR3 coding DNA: TGTGCCAGCGACAATAGACAGGGGTATGGCTACACCTTC. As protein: CASDNRQGYGYTF.

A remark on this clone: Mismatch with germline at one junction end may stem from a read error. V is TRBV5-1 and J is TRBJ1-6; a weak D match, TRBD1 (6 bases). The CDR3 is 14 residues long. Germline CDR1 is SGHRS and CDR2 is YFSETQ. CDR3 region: CASGLGDTGSPLHF. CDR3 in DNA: TGCGCCAGCGGCTTGGGGGACACAGGCTCACCCCTCCACTTT.

The CDR3: CASSIDPGGGGNQPQHF. The CDR3 nucleotides read TGTGCCAGTAGTATAGACCCAGGGGGAGGTGGCAATCAGCCCCAGCATTTT. The chain couples TRBV19 to TRBJ1-5, with TRBD1 matching 7 bases. Germline assignment: CDR1 LNHDA and CDR2 SQIVND (reference sequence). The V and J ends lost 0 bases and 2 bases, in that order; junction bases with no gene match: 7. The CDR3 loop spans 17 amino acids.

CDR3 DNA sequence: TGTGCCAGCAGCCGGCCGGGACAGGGGGGCAATGAGCAGTTCTTC. This codes for CASSRPGQGGNEQFF. This chain uses TRBV11-2 with TRBJ2-1, with TRBD1 matching over 11 bases. The CDR3 sequence is 15 residues long. Trimming removed 5 bases from V and 6 bases from J; junction bases left unmatched: 6. Germline values: CDR1 SGHAT, CDR2 FQNNGV.

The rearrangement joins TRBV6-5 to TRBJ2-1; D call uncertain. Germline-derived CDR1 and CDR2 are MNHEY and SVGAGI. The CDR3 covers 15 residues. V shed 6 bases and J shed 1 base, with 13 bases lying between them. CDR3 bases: TGTGCCAGCAGACCGTTTGGCCTTTCCTACAATGAGCAGTTCTTC. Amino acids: CASRPFGLSYNEQFF.

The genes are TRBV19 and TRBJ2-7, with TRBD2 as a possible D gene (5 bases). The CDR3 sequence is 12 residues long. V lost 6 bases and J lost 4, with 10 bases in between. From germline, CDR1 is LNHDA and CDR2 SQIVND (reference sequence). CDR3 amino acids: CASRDRGYEQYF. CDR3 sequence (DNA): TGTGCCAGTAGGGATCGGGGATACGAGCAGTACTTC.

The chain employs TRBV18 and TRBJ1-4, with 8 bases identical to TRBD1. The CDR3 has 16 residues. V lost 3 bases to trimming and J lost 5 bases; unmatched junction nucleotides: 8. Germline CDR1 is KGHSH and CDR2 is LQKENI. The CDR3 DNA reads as TGTGCCAGCTCACCGTTCACAGGGGGAGTAAATGAAAAACTGTTTTTT. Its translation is CASSPFTGGVNEKLFF.

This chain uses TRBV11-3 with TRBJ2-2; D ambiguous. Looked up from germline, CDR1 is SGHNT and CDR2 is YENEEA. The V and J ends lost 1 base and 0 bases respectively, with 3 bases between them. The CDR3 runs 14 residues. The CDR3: CASSLVSNTGELFF. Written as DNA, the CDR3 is TGTGCCAGCAGCTTAGTCTCGAACACCGGGGAGCTGTTTTTT.

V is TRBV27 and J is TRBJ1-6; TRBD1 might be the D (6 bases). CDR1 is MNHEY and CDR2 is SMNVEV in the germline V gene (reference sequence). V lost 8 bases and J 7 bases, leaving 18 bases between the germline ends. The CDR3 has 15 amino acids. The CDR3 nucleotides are TGTGCCAGCCACGTGGGGGGGGCACACAATTCACCCCTCCACTTT. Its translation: CASHVGGAHNSPLHF.

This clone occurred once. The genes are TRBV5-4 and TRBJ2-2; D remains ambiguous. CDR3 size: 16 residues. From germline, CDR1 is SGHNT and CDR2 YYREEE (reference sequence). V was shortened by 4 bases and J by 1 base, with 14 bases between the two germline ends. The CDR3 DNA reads TGTGCCAGCAGCGTCCCACTCTCGGTGAACACCGGGGAGCTGTTTTTT. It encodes CASSVPLSVNTGELFF.

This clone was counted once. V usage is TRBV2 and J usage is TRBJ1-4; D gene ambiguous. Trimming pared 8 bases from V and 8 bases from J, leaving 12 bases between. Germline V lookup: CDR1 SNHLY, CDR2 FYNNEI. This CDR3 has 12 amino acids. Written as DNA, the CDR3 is TGTGCCAGCTCGGTTTTTGAGGAAAAACTGTTTTTT. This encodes CASSVFEEKLFF.

The CDR3 sequence is CSVGSPQSGGYTF. The CDR3 DNA follows: TGCAGCGTTGGGTCACCCCAAAGCGGTGGCTACACCTTC. This chain uses TRBV29-1 with TRBJ1-2; D not resolved. V lost 4 bases to trimming and J lost 7 bases, with 16 bases between them. CDR1 is SQVTM, CDR2 ANQGSEA, per germline. The CDR3 has 13 amino acids.

CDR3 sequence: CASSLGGKVNNQPQHF. The CDR3 nucleotides are TGTGCCAGCAGCTTGGGCGGGAAGGTGAACAATCAGCCCCAGCATTTT. This rearrangement joins TRBV5-4 to TRBJ1-5; D remains unclear. Germline CDR1 reads SGHNT; CDR2 reads YYREEE (reference sequence). With 0 bases removed from V and 3 bases from J, the gap between germline ends came to 13 bases. The CDR3 is made up of 16 amino acids. The whole variable domain, remainder taken from reference TRBV5-4 and TRBJ1-5, is ETGVTQSPTHLIKTRGQQVTLRCSSQSGHNTVSWYQQALGQGPQFIFQYYREEENGRGNFPPRFSGLQFPNYSSELNVNALELDDSALYLCASSLGGKVNNQPQHFGDGTRLSIL.

Written as DNA, the CDR3 is TGTGCCAGCAGTGAAGGTCCGGGACAGGGGGTTTATAGCAATCAGCCCCAGCATTTT. Residues: CASSEGPGQGVYSNQPQHF. The chain joins TRBV6-1 to TRBJ1-5; 11 bases map to TRBD1. Germline CDR1 MNHNS, CDR2 SASEGT. The J segment lost 0 bases and the V segment lost 1 base, leaving 8 bases of the junction unmatched. CDR3 length: 19 residues.

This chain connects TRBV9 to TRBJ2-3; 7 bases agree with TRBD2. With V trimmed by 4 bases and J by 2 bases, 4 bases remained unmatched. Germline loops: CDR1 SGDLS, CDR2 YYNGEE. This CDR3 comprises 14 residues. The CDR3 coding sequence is TGTGCCAGCAGCCCGGGGGGTCTCACAGATACGCAGTATTTT. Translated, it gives CASSPGGLTDTQYF.

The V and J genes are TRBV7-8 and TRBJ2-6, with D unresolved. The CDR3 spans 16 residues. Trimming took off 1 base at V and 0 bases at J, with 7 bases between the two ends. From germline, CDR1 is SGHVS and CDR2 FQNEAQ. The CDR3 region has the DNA TGTGCCAGCAGCTTAGGGGCTTTCTCTGGGGCCAACGTCCTGACTTTC. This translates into CASSLGAFSGANVLTF.

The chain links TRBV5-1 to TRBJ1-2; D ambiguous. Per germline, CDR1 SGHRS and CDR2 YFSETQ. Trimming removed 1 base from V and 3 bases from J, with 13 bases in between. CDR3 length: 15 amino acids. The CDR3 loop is CASSLTGRWDYGYTF. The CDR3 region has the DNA TGCGCCAGCAGCTTGACGGGAAGGTGGGACTATGGCTACACCTTC.

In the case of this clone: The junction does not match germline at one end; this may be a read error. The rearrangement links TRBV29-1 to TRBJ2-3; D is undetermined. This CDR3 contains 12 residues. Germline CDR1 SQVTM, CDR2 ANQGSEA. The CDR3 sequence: CSVEGQAHTQYF. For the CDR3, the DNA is TGCAGCGTGGAAGGGCAGGCTCATACGCAGTATTTT.

CDR3 nucleotide sequence: TGTGCCAGCAGCTTAAGAGGTGAGCAGTTCTTC. It codes for CASSLRGEQFF. The rearrangement links TRBV5-4 to TRBJ2-1; D uncertain. CDR1 and CDR2 from the germline V gene are SGHNT and YYREEE (reference sequence). Trimming cost V 2 bases and J 9 bases, with 6 bases left between them. This CDR3 region has 11 residues.

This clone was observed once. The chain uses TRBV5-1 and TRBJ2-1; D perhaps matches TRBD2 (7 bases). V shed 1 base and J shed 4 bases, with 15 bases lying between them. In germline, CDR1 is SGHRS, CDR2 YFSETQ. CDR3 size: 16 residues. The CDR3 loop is CASSLRRGGFYNEQFF. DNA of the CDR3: TGCGCCAGCAGCTTGCGTCGCGGGGGCTTTTACAATGAGCAGTTCTTC. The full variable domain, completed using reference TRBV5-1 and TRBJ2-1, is KAGVTQTPRYLIKTRGQQVTLSCSPISGHRSVSWYQQTPGQGLQFLFEYFSETQRNKGNFPGRFSGRQFSNSRSEMNVSTLELGDSALYLCASSLRRGGFYNEQFFGPGTRLTVL.

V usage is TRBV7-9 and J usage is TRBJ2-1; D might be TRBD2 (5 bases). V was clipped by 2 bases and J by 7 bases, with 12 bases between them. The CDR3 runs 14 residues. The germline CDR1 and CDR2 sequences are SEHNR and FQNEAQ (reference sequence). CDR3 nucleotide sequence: TGTGCCAGCAGCTTAACGGCCCCGGGGAATGAGCAGTTCTTC. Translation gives CASSLTAPGNEQFF.

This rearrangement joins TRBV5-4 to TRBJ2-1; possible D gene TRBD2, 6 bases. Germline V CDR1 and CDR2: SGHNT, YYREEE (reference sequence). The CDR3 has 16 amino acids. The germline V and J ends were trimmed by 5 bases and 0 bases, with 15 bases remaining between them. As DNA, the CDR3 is TGTGCCAGCAGTCAAAAGGTGGGACTCTCCTACAATGAGCAGTTCTTC. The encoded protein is CASSQKVGLSYNEQFF.